Listed below are T cell receptor beta chains from one sample, sequenced in a study of blood T cell repertoires in COVID-19. Generated by immunoSEQ multiplex PCR, the TCRdb table keeps only in-frame clones and is missing some. The sample has about 400,000 clones, approximately 90% seen once; the top ten hold roughly 1.4%. Material for sequencing was peripheral blood. Receptors originate from a woman under 40 with active or convalescent COVID-19. Both conserved end residues are part of each CDR3. D genes are given only for firm matches. Part of the rows lack a size; the others show once, few, many or a class for expanded clones.

clone_size	v_call	d_call	j_call	cdr3_nt	cdr3_aa
NA	TRBV27	TRBD1	TRBJ1-1	TGTGCCAGTAGCAAGGGACAGTTCACTGAAGCTTTCTTT	CASSKGQFTEAFF
NA	TRBV5-5	NA	TRBJ2-7	TGTGCCAGCAGCAGGGACAACTACGAGCAGTACTTC	CASSRDNYEQYF
NA	TRBV11-1	NA	TRBJ2-7	TGTGCCAGCAGCTTAACCCAGGGAAGCAACTACGAGCAGTACTTC	CASSLTQGSNYEQYF
NA	TRBV27	NA	TRBJ2-2	TGTGCCAGCAGTTTTAGGAACACCGGGGAGCTGTTTTTT	CASSFRNTGELFF
NA	TRBV27	TRBD1	TRBJ1-1	TGTGCCAGCAGTTTCCTCTCAACAGGGGAGAACACTGAAGCTTTCTTT	CASSFLSTGENTEAFF
NA	TRBV5-1	TRBD1	TRBJ1-6	TGCGCCAGCAGCTCCCGACTTGTTTCCGGGACAGGGGGCGGAAATTCACCCCTCCACTTT	CASSSRLVSGTGGGNSPLHF
NA	TRBV15	NA	TRBJ1-3	TGTGCCACCAGCAGAGGCGGGGCCCTTAACTCTGGAAACACCATATATTTT	CATSRGGALNSGNTIYF
NA	TRBV19	TRBD1	TRBJ2-5	TGTGCCAGTAGTACCCTGGGACAGGGGCCCGGGACCCAGTACTTC	CASSTLGQGPGTQYF
NA	TRBV5-6	NA	TRBJ2-7	TGTGCCAGCAGCCCTAGTAGTGGAGGTGGCTACGAGCAGTACTTC	CASSPSSGGGYEQYF
NA	TRBV29-1	NA	TRBJ2-7	TGCAGCGTTGAAGATTTGCGATACGAGCAGTACTTC	CSVEDLRYEQYF
many	TRBV2	TRBD1	TRBJ1-1	TGTGCCAGCAGGAACCCGCCCGACAGGGGGCCCGGTGAAGCTTTCTTT	CASRNPPDRGPGEAFF
NA	TRBV3-1/TRBV3-2	TRBD2	TRBJ2-3	TGTGCCAGCAGCCAAGATAGGTCGAGCGGGAGAGACACAGATACGCAGTATTTT	CASSQDRSSGRDTDTQYF
NA	TRBV19	NA	TRBJ1-5	TGTGCCAGTAGTATTCAAGGTGCGGTAGGTTTGAGTCAGCCCCAGCATTTT	CASSIQGAVGLSQPQHF
NA	TRBV4-1	TRBD1	TRBJ1-2	TGCGCCAGCAGCCAATACGAGGGGGCGGTATCCCATGGCTACACCTTC	CASSQYEGAVSHGYTF
NA	TRBV25-1	TRBD2	TRBJ2-3	TGTGCCAGCAGTGAATTCGCGGGAGGGCCAGATACGCAGTATTTT	CASSEFAGGPDTQYF
NA	TRBV6-5	NA	TRBJ1-3	TGTGCCAGCAGTCAACTCTCCCCTGGAAACACCATATATTTT	CASSQLSPGNTIYF
NA	TRBV18	TRBD1	TRBJ1-4	TGTGCCAGCTCCCCCGCGGACAGGGCGAGCGAAAAACTGTTTTTT	CASSPADRASEKLFF
NA	TRBV9	TRBD2	TRBJ2-7	TGTGCCAGCAGCGCTAGCGGGGGATCCTACGAGCAGTACTTC	CASSASGGSYEQYF
once	TRBV27	TRBD1	TRBJ1-1	TGTGCCAGCAGAACCTGGACAGGGGGCGCTTACTCGAACACTGAAGCTTTCTTT	CASRTWTGGAYSNTEAFF
NA	TRBV7-2	NA	TRBJ2-2	TGTGCCAGCAGCTTAGGAGGCACCACCGGGGAGCTGTTTTTT	CASSLGGTTGELFF
NA	TRBV5-1	TRBD1	TRBJ2-7	TGCGCCAGCAGCCCCCTCCCTACAGGGGGAGCCTCTACTTTACAGTACTTC	CASSPLPTGGASTLQYF
NA	TRBV7-9	NA	TRBJ1-4	TGTGCCAGCAGCTTAGATAACAGCAATGAAAAACTGTTTTTT	CASSLDNSNEKLFF
NA	TRBV7-2	NA	TRBJ2-1	TGTGCCAGCAGCGTAAACAGGGTCTACAATGAGCAGTTCTTC	CASSVNRVYNEQFF
NA	TRBV27	NA	TRBJ1-1	TGTGCCAGCAGGCAGGGGAGGGGGACTGAAGCTTTCTTT	CASRQGRGTEAFF
once	TRBV11-2	TRBD2	TRBJ2-3	TGTGCCAGCTTGCGGGGGGGCACAGATACGCAGTATTTT	CASLRGGTDTQYF
NA	TRBV14	TRBD1	TRBJ1-2	TGTGCCAGCAGCCTAAGGACAGGGGGCTATGGCTACACCTTC	CASSLRTGGYGYTF
NA	TRBV7-2	TRBD2	TRBJ2-7	TGTGCCAGCAGGCTAGCTAGCGGGGTTTACGAGCAGTACTTC	CASRLASGVYEQYF
NA	TRBV7-8	TRBD1	TRBJ1-1	TGTGCCAGCAGCTTCCGGACAGGGCTGATGAACACTGAAGCTTTCTTT	CASSFRTGLMNTEAFF
NA	TRBV5-6	NA	TRBJ2-7	TGTGCCAGCAGCTTACGGAGGGGAGGCAACGAGCAGTACTTC	CASSLRRGGNEQYF
once	TRBV3-1/TRBV3-2	NA	TRBJ1-2	TGTGCCAGCAGCCCCACAGGGAAAACTAACTATGGCTACACCTTC	CASSPTGKTNYGYTF
NA	TRBV18	NA	TRBJ1-1	TGTGCCAGCTCACGGCCGGGGTTGAACACTGAAGCTTTCTTT	CASSRPGLNTEAFF
NA	TRBV4-2	TRBD1	TRBJ1-2	TGTGCCAGCAGCCACGGGACAGGGACTAACTATGGCTACACCTTC	CASSHGTGTNYGYTF
NA	TRBV3-1/TRBV3-2	NA	TRBJ2-1	TGTGCCAGCAGCCCCGCGAAGCCCGGAGGGGGGGACAATGAGCAGTTCTTC	CASSPAKPGGGDNEQFF
few	TRBV7-9	TRBD1	TRBJ1-1	TGTGCCAGCAGCTCCGGGACAGGGGAATATAACACTGAAGCTTTCTTT	CASSSGTGEYNTEAFF
NA	TRBV19	TRBD1	TRBJ1-5	TGTGCCAGTATCCCGGGACAGGGAGTTTGGCCCCAGCATTTT	CASIPGQGVWPQHF
NA	TRBV19	NA	TRBJ1-4	TGTGCCAGTAGTGTGAGACAGGCGAGGGGTGAAAAACTGTTTTTT	CASSVRQARGEKLFF
NA	TRBV5-5	TRBD1	TRBJ2-7	TGTGCCAGCGGAAGACAGGGAAGCTCCTACGAGCAGTACTTC	CASGRQGSSYEQYF
NA	TRBV29-1	NA	TRBJ1-2	TGCAGCGTCCTGACAGCTAGCTATGGCTACACCTTC	CSVLTASYGYTF
NA	TRBV6-1	NA	TRBJ2-5	TGTGCCAGCAGTGATTTTCTACAAGAGACCCAGTACTTC	CASSDFLQETQYF
NA	TRBV6-5	TRBD1	TRBJ1-1	TGTGCCAGATTACAGGGGATAGCTTTCTTT	CARLQGIAFF
NA	TRBV3-1/TRBV3-2	NA	TRBJ1-2	TGTGCCAGCAGCCAAGATGCGGTCTATGGCTACACCTTC	CASSQDAVYGYTF
once	TRBV5-6	TRBD1	TRBJ1-1	TGTGCCAGCAGCGCGGGACAGACGGTTCCGGCTGAAGCTTTCTTT	CASSAGQTVPAEAFF
NA	TRBV27	TRBD1	TRBJ2-7	TGTGCCAGCGGACCGGGACAGACCTACGAGCAGTACTTC	CASGPGQTYEQYF
NA	TRBV2	NA	TRBJ1-2	TGTGCCAGCAGGGACAGTGTGAGAGGCTACACCTTC	CASRDSVRGYTF
few	TRBV6-5	TRBD2	TRBJ2-1	TGTGCCAGCAGACCGGGACTAGCGGGATCCGATGAGCAGTTCTTC	CASRPGLAGSDEQFF
NA	TRBV5-6	TRBD1	TRBJ2-6	TGTGCCAGCAGCTTGTTCCGGGACAGAGACTCTGGGGCCAACGTCCTGACTTTC	CASSLFRDRDSGANVLTF
NA	TRBV7-2	NA	TRBJ2-7	TGTGCCAGCAGCTTTTGGGGAGGGGCAGGGGTTTACGAGCAGTACTTC	CASSFWGGAGVYEQYF
NA	TRBV29-1	NA	TRBJ1-2	TGCAGCGTTGAAGTCCGGACACTCAACTATGGCTACACCTTC	CSVEVRTLNYGYTF
NA	TRBV4-1	NA	TRBJ1-3	TGCGCCAGCAGCCAACAAGAGGCGCAGGGGCGAAACACCATATATTTT	CASSQQEAQGRNTIYF
NA	TRBV2	TRBD2	TRBJ2-4	TGTGCCAGCAGTGAATCGGCTAGCGGGATGGACATTCAGTACTTC	CASSESASGMDIQYF
NA	TRBV29-1	TRBD2	TRBJ2-7	TGCAGCGTTGCTAGCGGGAGGTCCTACGAGCAGTACTTC	CSVASGRSYEQYF
NA	TRBV4-1	TRBD1	TRBJ1-5	TGCGCCAGCAGCCCCGGGACAGGGGGAAGCAATCAGCCCCAGCATTTT	CASSPGTGGSNQPQHF
NA	TRBV5-1	TRBD1	TRBJ2-7	TGCGCCAGCAGCTTGGCGGCGGGTACAGGGGGCTTCGAGCAGTACTTC	CASSLAAGTGGFEQYF
NA	TRBV13	NA	TRBJ2-5	TGTGCCAGCAGCTTTGCGGGGTACCAAGAGACCCAGTACTTC	CASSFAGYQETQYF
NA	TRBV20-1	NA	TRBJ2-3	TGCAGTGCCGCGGGCACAGATACGCAGTATTTT	CSAAGTDTQYF
NA	TRBV7-6	TRBD2	TRBJ2-5	TGTGCCAGCAGCTTAGCGCGACTAGCGGGGGGTCAAGAGACCCAGTACTTC	CASSLARLAGGQETQYF
NA	TRBV5-4	TRBD1	TRBJ1-3	TGTGCCAGCAGCTTGGGGTCGGGACAGGGGGCTGGAAACACCATATATTTT	CASSLGSGQGAGNTIYF